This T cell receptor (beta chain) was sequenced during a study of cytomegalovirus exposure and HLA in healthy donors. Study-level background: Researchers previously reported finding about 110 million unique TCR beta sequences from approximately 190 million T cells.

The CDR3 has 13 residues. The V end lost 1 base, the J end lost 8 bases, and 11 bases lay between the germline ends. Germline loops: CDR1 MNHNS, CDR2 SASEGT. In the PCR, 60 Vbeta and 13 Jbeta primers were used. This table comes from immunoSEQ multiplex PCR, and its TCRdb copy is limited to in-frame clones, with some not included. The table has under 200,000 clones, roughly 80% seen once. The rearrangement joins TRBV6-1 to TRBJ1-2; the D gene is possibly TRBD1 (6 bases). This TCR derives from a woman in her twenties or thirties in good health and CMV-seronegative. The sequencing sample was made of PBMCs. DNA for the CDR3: TGTGCCAGCAGTGAAGGGGGGCGCGGAGGCTACACCTTC. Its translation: CASSEGGRGGYTF.